Sequencing of this TCR beta chain was carried out in a study of blood T cell repertoires in COVID-19. In the study overall: Samples of COVID-19 (acute and convalescent) were obtained from the United States, Italy and Spain.

Looked up from germline, CDR1 is SGHKS and CDR2 is YYEKEE (reference sequence). CDR3 length equals 15 residues. V was shortened by 0 bases and J by 4 bases, with 11 bases between the two germline ends. Profiling relied on immunoSEQ multiplex PCR, and the TCRdb table lists in-frame clones only, not all of them. The data contain some 81,000 clones, about 90% of them singletons. This clonotype was obtained from a woman between 45 and 60 years old in a cohort sampled during active COVID-19. The sequencing input was peripheral blood. J is TRBJ1-3 and V is TRBV5-5; D uncertain. The CDR3 spells CASSLGPPWGNTIYF. CDR3 nucleotides: TGTGCCAGCAGCTTGGGGCCTCCGTGGGGAAACACCATATATTTT.